The T cell receptor beta chain described here comes from a study of cytomegalovirus exposure and HLA in healthy donors (dated by TCRdb to 2016 to 2017). About the investigation overall: In an earlier analysis of some 610 of the donors, 276 Gb of sequence data and just under 120 million unique TCR beta sequences from 150 million to 200 million T cells were reported. Approximately 330 gigabases of sequencing data and 91 million or so unique TCR sequences made up an early release that covered approximately 620 HLA-typed donors. Of the 300 to 450 genotyped donors, around 81% fell in the genetic ancestry cluster associated with self-reported Caucasian donors. The study aimed to test whether signatures of past pathogen exposure could be identified by cataloging public T cell receptors. Using immunosequencing, the study profiled T cell repertoires from roughly 650 subjects and related those repertoires to cytomegalovirus serostatus. Besides the first cohort of 500 to 700 subjects, a separate validation cohort made up of over 100 different subjects was used. To predict cytomegalovirus infection status, the study combined high-throughput TCR immunosequencing, statistical association of individual TCRs with disease status, and machine learning. To study patterns of TCR occurrence, a later analysis re-analyzed previously published TCR beta repertoires from more than 550 donors and added high-resolution HLA genotyping. In the later analysis, no new phenotypic data were used to find candidate immune exposures; instead, reliance was placed on TCR beta sequences and their occurrence across donors. An earlier analysis of approximately 630 of the donors applied high-throughput TCR beta sequencing to assess whether each TCR beta V gene segment acted as functional or pseudogenic. Donor age, sex, ethnicity and CMV serostatus were compiled together with the repertoire data. A later genetic analysis took genome-wide SNP genotypes for about 55% of the 666 donors and used that subset as a discovery cohort. Every discovery cohort repertoire had been produced on one sequencing platform. Both class I and class II loci were covered by HLA typing, at four-digit resolution. The number of typed donors differed by locus: 629-630 for A, B, C, DRB1 and DQB1; 500 to 550 for DQA1; fewer than 610 for DPA1; and about 470 for DPB1. Five DR-DQ haplotypes were handled as single units for association and clustering, since linkage in the cohort was strong. Among 350 to 400 genotyped donors of the cohort, an average of around 240,000 unique TCR beta nucleotide sequences were sequenced per donor, around 20% of them non-productive.

CDR3 length: 16 amino acids, cysteine to phenylalanine. Only the CDR3 DNA is retained, 48 bases long and in frame from the first base. Relative to germline, V is 1 base shorter and J is 4 bases shorter, with 11 bases between their ends. The germline V gene specifies SNHLY as CDR1 and FYNNEI as CDR2. To prepare the library, the immunoSEQ multiplex PCR assay was applied. For the multiplex PCR, a mixture combining 60 forward primers for TCR Vbeta segments and 13 reverse primers for TCR Jbeta segments was used. The CDR3 region of rearranged TCR beta genes was amplified from genomic DNA by a multiplex PCR assay. On the Illumina HiSeq System, the amplified TCR beta libraries were sequenced as 87-base-pair reads. Concerning the study's data processing: Across the 500 to 700 repertoires, a later analysis counted approximately 75 million unique TCR beta chains, some 11 million of which were shared by at least two donors. Raw reads were error-corrected and collapsed into unique sequences by a nearest-neighbor algorithm in which closely related sequences were merged to remove PCR and sequencing errors. V, D and J gene segments were assigned by aligning CDR3 sequences to IMGT reference sequences. For a sequence to be retained, a match of at least six nucleotides to both a V gene segment and a J gene segment was required. A rearrangement counted as productive if the CDR3 had no stop codons and remained in frame with V and J, and every other rearrangement counted as non-productive. CDR3 was defined by IMGT convention, running from the second conserved V-encoded cysteine to the conserved J-encoded phenylalanine. Sequences without an unambiguous match to a single V gene segment were excluded from the earlier analysis of 450 to 650 of the donors. An earlier analysis of almost 600 of the donors classified V segments as functional when productive rearrangements were above 56.7% and as segregating when the standard deviation between donors was above 5%. A statistical classification framework was developed to diagnose cytomegalovirus status using the catalog of TCR beta chain sequences. In a later analysis, V and J genes were assigned by comparing TCR nucleotide sequences against IMGT/GENE-DB human TR gene sequences. The TCRdist pipeline was used in a later analysis to assign CDR3 sequences and most-parsimonious VDJ recombination scenarios. In a later analysis, each TCR beta chain was defined by its CDR3 amino acid sequence together with its V-gene family, and reads without a unique V-gene family were excluded. To address suspected cross-contamination and a sequencing artifact, a later analysis removed roughly 640 highly shared, low-generation-probability nucleotide sequences. In a later analysis, a clonal expansion index was calculated for each public chain from normalized within-repertoire ranks of inferred template counts. A later analysis computed generation probabilities with a VDJ recombination model fitted to out-of-frame rearrangements, and checked the results against IGoR. In a later analysis, hypergeometric tests were used to score TCR-TCR, TCR-HLA and TCR-CMV co-occurrence, with a repertoire-size bias correction applied to TCR pairs. False discovery rates were estimated in a later analysis by permuting HLA or CMV assignments 20 times. In a later analysis, co-occurring TCRs were grouped using DBSCAN, and TCRdist sequence similarity was added for clustering within HLA-allele-positive subsets. Repertoires with fewer than 30,000 or more than 120,000 public chains were left out of co-occurrence clustering, as were about five repertoires with anomalous nucleotide sharing. TCRdb took this table from immuneACCESS and kept in-frame rearrangements with V and J called. Such tables lack part of the clones; where checked against another copy, unresolved V genes explain under half of the gap, and the rest is unexplained. That table gives V, J and clone size, and the DNA gave D and trimming. This sample holds under 150,000 clones; 81% were observed only once. About 1.8% of the sample is held by the ten biggest clonotypes.

The study at large found these results: The 87-base-pair reads could not distinguish some IMGT-functional V segments, including TRBV6-2 and TRBV6-3, so those segments were excluded. Because counts were too low, more than 15 rarely observed V segments, including chromosome 9 orphons, were left out of the earlier analysis of 587 of the donors. In both the original and validation cohorts, the classifier was reported to diagnose cytomegalovirus status with high specificity and sensitivity. This cohort had only TCR beta chains sequenced, and the lack of alpha or paired-chain data limited which features could be detected. In a later analysis, several top co-occurrence clusters were reported to appear linked to parvovirus B19, influenza, CMV and Epstein-Barr virus. In a later analysis, most CMV-associated TCR beta chains were found to appear HLA-restricted, with HLA associations seemingly driven largely by CMV exposure. In vitro tests confirmed that a few of the cytomegalovirus-associated TCR beta chains recognize cytomegalovirus antigens. An earlier analysis of some 590 of the donors showed that most TCR beta V segments appeared in productive rearrangements either about 87% or about 30% of the time, which broadly matched IMGT annotations. CMV serostatus was the only immune exposure information available for the cohort. A later analysis associated about 17,000 TCR beta sequences with specific HLA alleles at a false discovery rate of 0.05. Correlated functional status among segregating V segments might reflect linkage disequilibrium, but an unknown experimental factor could not be ruled out. When HLA alleles, especially DR and DQ, strongly co-occurred, attributing TCR associations to individual alleles was difficult. In a later analysis, TCR association rates were found to vary across HLA loci, with the most associated TCRs seen for DRB1 alleles and the fewest for HLA-C alleles. While some public TCRs were present in many individuals, most TCR sequences turned up only very rarely across donors. A further reported finding was that TCR beta sequences accurately predicted the HLA-A and HLA-B alleles for most subjects in the first cohort. A group of highly shared sequence variants was considered likely to be a technical artifact of the sequencing pipeline. It was suggested by the authors that the approach could potentially be generalized to other disease states and immunological phenotypes. Because some donors lacked HLA typing at each locus, the association tests relied only on the typed subset. Roughly uniform sequencing depth across donors was assumed in presence/absence analyses, although this assumption may not hold. Compared with the approximately 670-donor mean, donors in an Asian-associated ancestry cluster had fewer N-insertions in productive TCRs, according to a later genetic analysis. In a later analysis, HLA-associated TCR beta chains were found to be more clonally expanded and to have lower generation probabilities than equally common non-associated chains. In the study, around 160 TCR beta chains were listed as associated with cytomegalovirus. A later genetic analysis associated a missense DCLRE1C variant with V-gene and J-gene trimming of TCR beta chains, and an independent cohort replicated the association.

The cohort consisted of 600 to 700 healthy bone marrow donors. At the time of sampling, every cohort member was nominally healthy, though immune exposures that went unrecorded were likely present. The donor was CMV seronegative and belonged to the group of 352 seronegative cohort members. A peripheral blood sample was collected from each donor, and TCR beta sequencing was performed on peripheral blood mononuclear cells. The Qiagen DNeasy Blood Extraction Kit was used to extract genomic DNA from the blood cell samples. The count of this clone is one. There is no known antigen for this receptor. Within one base of it there is no much larger clone, and no base qualities were kept.

This receptor was identified in a man younger than 30 in good health and CMV-seronegative. The chain is encoded by TRBV2 joined to TRBJ2-6; tentative D gene TRBD2, with 5 bases matching. The sample consisted of PBMCs. CDR3 reads: CASSEEGVSGANVLTF. The DNA sequence reads TGTGCCAGCAGTGAAGAGGGAGTCTCCGGGGCCAACGTCCTGACTTTC.